This is a list of T cell receptor beta chains from one sample in a study of T cells in Graves' hyperthyroidism and ophthalmopathy. TCRdb processed the multiplex PCR reads anew with MiXCR; each CDR3 protein has one entry. The sample has more than 350,000 distinct CDR3 sequences; 15% are singletons. Material for sequencing was blood. The receptors stem from an older woman with Graves' ophthalmopathy. The CDR3 runs from the conserved cysteine through the conserved F or W. The D gene is left open where the match is weak. Expanded clones get a size class; other rows say once, few or many, or leave the size out.

V gene,clone size,CDR3 length,D gene,J gene,CDR3 DNA,CDR3 protein
TRBV5-6,few,16,TRBD2,TRBJ2-7,TGTGCCAGCAGCCGGCTCAGCGGGAGCACACCAGGGGAGCAGTACTTC,CASSRLSGSTPGEQYF
TRBV5-1,many,16,TRBD1,TRBJ2-1,TGCGCCAGCAGCCCGCCCGGGACAGGGGGTTACAATGAGCAGTTCTTC,CASSPPGTGGYNEQFF
TRBV6-2/TRBV6-3,NA,13,TRBD2,TRBJ2-1,TGTGCCAGCAGCGGGACTAACTACAATGAGCAGTTCTTC,CASSGTNYNEQFF
TRBV7-9,few,15,TRBD1,TRBJ2-1,TGTGCCAGCAGCCCCGGGACAGGGATTTCCAATGAGCAGTTCTTC,CASSPGTGISNEQFF
TRBV7-9,many,14,NA,TRBJ1-4,TGTGCCAGCACCCCGACGTCAACTAATGAAAAACTGTTTTTT,CASTPTSTNEKLFF
TRBV20-1,many,15,NA,TRBJ2-6,TGCAGTGCTAGCCCCCCTCTCTCTGGGGCCAACGTCCTGACTTTC,CSASPPLSGANVLTF
TRBV28,many,14,NA,TRBJ2-7,TGTGCCAGCAGTTCCAGCCCCACGGCCTACGAGCAGTACTTC,CASSSSPTAYEQYF
TRBV4-1,few,14,TRBD1,TRBJ1-3,TGCGCCAGCAGCCCGGGACAGGCTGGAAACACCATATATTTT,CASSPGQAGNTIYF
TRBV12-3/TRBV12-4,many,12,NA,TRBJ1-1,TGTGCCAGCACCCTCCTCGGGACTCGAGCTTTCTTT,CASTLLGTRAFF
TRBV7-2,many,14,NA,TRBJ2-1,TGTGCCAGCAGCTTCCGGCGGGGCTACAATGAGCAGTTCTTC,CASSFRRGYNEQFF
TRBV6-5,NA,16,NA,TRBJ2-6,TGTGCCAGCAGTTACTACCGGGAGCCTGGGGCCAACGTCCTGACTTTC,CASSYYREPGANVLTF
TRBV13,many,14,TRBD2,TRBJ2-7,TGTGCCAGCAGCCAAGGGCGGGAGTGGAACGAGCAGTACTTC,CASSQGREWNEQYF
TRBV24-1,many,16,NA,TRBJ2-1,TGTGCCACCAGTGATTTACGGGGACGAGGCTACAATGAGCAGTTCTTC,CATSDLRGRGYNEQFF
TRBV10-2,NA,11,NA,TRBJ2-7,TGCGCCAGCGGGGACCTCTACGAGCAGTACTTC,CASGDLYEQYF
TRBV20-1,many,14,TRBD1,TRBJ2-7,TGCAGTGCTGGCGGAAGGTCAGGGGGCTACGAGCAGTACTTC,CSAGGRSGGYEQYF
TRBV5-8,many,14,NA,TRBJ1-1,TGTGCCAGCAGCTTGGACAGAATGAACACTGAAGCTTTCTTT,CASSLDRMNTEAFF
TRBV7-2,many,17,NA,TRBJ2-6,TGTGCCAGCACCCAGGTGGCGGGTCTTTCTGGGGCCAACGTCCTGACTTTC,CASTQVAGLSGANVLTF
TRBV9,few,14,NA,TRBJ2-3,TGTGCCAGCAGCGAGGGGGGAGTGACAGATACGCAGTATTTT,CASSEGGVTDTQYF
TRBV3-1,many,12,NA,TRBJ2-3,TGTGCCAGCAGCCACGCCCTTGAGACGCAGTATTTT,CASSHALETQYF
TRBV7-9,few,14,TRBD1,TRBJ1-2,TGTGCCAGCAGCTCCGGGACAGGGGCACATGGCTACACCTTC,CASSSGTGAHGYTF
TRBV10-1,NA,15,NA,TRBJ2-7,TGCGCCAGCAGTGGCCACGTAGGATCGGCCTACGAGCAGTACTTC,CASSGHVGSAYEQYF
TRBV9,few,17,NA,TRBJ1-3,TGTGCCAGCAGCGCAGGGCTCCAAGACACTATTGGAAACACCATATATTTT,CASSAGLQDTIGNTIYF
TRBV7-9,once,15,NA,TRBJ1-6,TGTGCCAGCAGCTTCCCAGGGGTCGGGGGTTCACCCCTCCACTTT,CASSFPGVGGSPLHF
TRBV11-2,many,17,NA,TRBJ2-7,TGTGCCAGCAGCTTAGGACGAAAGGGGGACCGAGGCTACGAGCAGTACTTC,CASSLGRKGDRGYEQYF
TRBV29-1,many,13,TRBD1,TRBJ2-5,TGCAGCTCCCACAGGGGGCGAGGAGAGACCCAGTACTTC,CSSHRGRGETQYF
TRBV5-1,few,14,NA,TRBJ2-1,TGCGCCAGCAGCCCGCCGACGCCGGGGAATGAGCAGTTCTTC,CASSPPTPGNEQFF
TRBV7-9,many,14,NA,TRBJ2-7,TGTGCCAGCAGCTTAGTTACGACGGGTTACGAGCAGTACTTC,CASSLVTTGYEQYF
TRBV9,NA,14,NA,TRBJ2-1,TGTGCCAGCAGCGCCCACGTTGCGGGAAATGAGCAGTTCTTC,CASSAHVAGNEQFF
TRBV5-1,few,15,TRBD2,TRBJ2-2,TGCGCCAGCAGCCAGGGACTAGCGGACACCGGGGAGCTGTTTTTT,CASSQGLADTGELFF
TRBV28,many,15,NA,TRBJ1-5,TGTGCCAGCAAGGTTCGGGACTCCAGCAATCAGCCCCAGCATTTT,CASKVRDSSNQPQHF
TRBV19,once,14,NA,TRBJ2-2,TGTGCCAGTAGTGAAACAGGGAACACCGGGGAGCTGTTTTTT,CASSETGNTGELFF